Given below is one TCR beta chain in context. The entry originates in a study of blood T cell repertoires in COVID-19. The germline gives CDR1 SGHNT, CDR2 YENEEA. This CDR3 contains 14 residues. J lost 4 bases, V lost 7 bases, and 7 bases had no gene match. The table came from immunoSEQ multiplex PCR; TCRdb's copy has only in-frame clones and leaves some out. The profile shows 100,000 or so clones, 78% of them singletons. This chain links TRBV11-3 with TRBJ2-3, with 8 bases identical to TRBD2. This receptor was obtained from a man aged 55 to 70 with active or convalescent COVID-19. Sequences were obtained from peripheral blood. The CDR3, as DNA: TGTGCCAGCACTCCGGGAGGGGTGGCAGATACGCAGTATTTT. Its protein product is CASTPGGVADTQYF.